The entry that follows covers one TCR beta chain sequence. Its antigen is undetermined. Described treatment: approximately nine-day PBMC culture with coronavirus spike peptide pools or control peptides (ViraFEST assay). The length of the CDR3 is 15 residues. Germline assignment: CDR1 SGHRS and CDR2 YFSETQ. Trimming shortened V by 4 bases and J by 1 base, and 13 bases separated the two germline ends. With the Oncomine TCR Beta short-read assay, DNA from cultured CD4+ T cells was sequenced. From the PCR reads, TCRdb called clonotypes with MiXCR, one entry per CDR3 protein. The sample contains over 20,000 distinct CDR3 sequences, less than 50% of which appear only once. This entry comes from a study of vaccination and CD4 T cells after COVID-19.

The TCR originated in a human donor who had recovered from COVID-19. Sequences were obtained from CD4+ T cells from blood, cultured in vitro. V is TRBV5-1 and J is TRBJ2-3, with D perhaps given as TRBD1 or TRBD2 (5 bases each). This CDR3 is CASSRTRDRTDTQYF. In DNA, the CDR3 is TGCGCCAGCAGCCGTACACGGGACCGCACAGATACGCAGTATTTT.